Below are 18 T cell receptor beta chains sequenced from a single sample in a study of blood T cell repertoires in COVID-19. Clones were read by immunoSEQ multiplex PCR, and TCRdb kept only the in-frame ones, dropping some. This table holds 110,000 to 150,000 clones, roughly 80% found once. Specimen: PBMCs or T cells enriched from blood (not recorded which). Receptors originate from a woman aged 45-60 years who had recovered from COVID-19.

This chain joins TRBV12-5 and TRBJ2-3; perhaps TRBD2 as D (5 bases). The CDR3 length is 14 residues. Trimming cost V 2 bases and J 2 bases, with 8 bases left between them. Germline V lookup: CDR1 LGHNT, CDR2 FRNRAP. The CDR3: CASGLRRVTDTQYF. As DNA, the CDR3 is TGTGCTAGTGGTTTGAGGCGGGTCACAGATACGCAGTATTTT. The variable domain in full, completed from reference TRBV12-5 and TRBJ2-3, reads DARVTQTPRHKVTEMGQEVTMRCQPILGHNTVFWYRQTMMQGLELLAYFRNRAPLDDSGMPKDRFSAEMPDATLATLKIQPSEPRDSAVYFCASGLRRVTDTQYFGPGTRLTVL.

This sequence joins TRBV11-2 and TRBJ1-3, with TRBD1 matching 8 bases. There are 17 residues in the CDR3. The germline V gene encodes CDR1 SGHAT and CDR2 FQNNGV. The V gene end was trimmed by 5 bases and the J gene end by 2 bases; junction bases not matched to a gene: 11. The CDR3 sequence: CASSPRQGLSTGNTIYF. CDR3 sequence (DNA): TGTGCCAGCAGCCCAAGACAGGGGTTAAGTACTGGAAACACCATATATTTT.

The gene calls are TRBV10-2 and TRBJ2-5, with D possibly matching TRBD1 (5 bases). Germline CDR1 is WSHSY and CDR2 is SAAADI. Trimming removed 2 bases from V and 2 bases from J, with 6 bases in between. The length of the CDR3 is 13 residues. The CDR3 loop reads CASSEKGQETQYF. The CDR3 DNA reads as TGCGCCAGCAGTGAGAAGGGGCAAGAGACCCAGTACTTC.

The genes are TRBV4-2 and TRBJ2-6, with TRBD1 identical over 7 bases. The germline V gene has CDR1 LGHNA and CDR2 YNFKEQ. CDR3 length: 17 residues. The ends lost 0 bases at V and 2 bases at J; junction bases unmatched: 4. The CDR3 nucleotides read TGTGCCAGCAGCCAAGATTCTACAGGGGCTGGGGCCAACGTCCTGACTTTC. Translation: CASSQDSTGAGANVLTF.

This clone was observed a handful of times. The chain links TRBV25-1 to TRBJ1-5; D gene ambiguous. From germline, CDR1 is MGHDK and CDR2 SYGVNS. Trimming pared 1 base from V and 6 bases from J, leaving 4 bases between. The CDR3 is 12 residues long. CDR3 DNA sequence: TGTGCCAGCAGTGAATCAGGTCAGCCCCAGCATTTT. Protein sequence: CASSESGQPQHF.

The V and J genes are TRBV25-1 and TRBJ1-2; tentatively, D is TRBD1 (5 bases). This CDR3 is built from 17 residues. Germline loops: CDR1 MGHDK, CDR2 SYGVNS. Trimming removed 6 bases from V and 3 bases from J, with 23 bases in between. CDR3 bases: TGTGCCAGCAGCCCTCTGAGGCGGGGAGGGGTGGACTATGGCTACACCTTC. Protein: CASSPLRRGGVDYGYTF.

The gene calls are TRBV6-2 or TRBV6-3 and TRBJ1-5; D is unclear. CDR3 length: 14 residues. Trimming shortened V by 2 bases and J by 5 bases, and 10 bases separated the two germline ends. CDR1 MNHEY and CDR2 SVGEGT come from the germline V gene. In nucleotides, the CDR3 is TGTGCCAGCAGTTACGCGGGTGCGTATCAGCCCCAGCATTTT. Protein: CASSYAGAYQPQHF.

This clone was seen a handful of times. The chain is built from TRBV5-4 and TRBJ2-5, with 8 bases fitting TRBD1. The V gene end was trimmed by 4 bases and the J gene end by 5 bases; junction bases not matched to a gene: 7. Germline values: CDR1 SGHNT, CDR2 YYREEE (reference sequence). The CDR3 totals 14 residues. The CDR3: CASSARQGRETQYF. CDR3 bases: TGTGCCAGCAGCGCAAGACAGGGGAGGGAGACCCAGTACTTC.

This rearrangement joins TRBV6-6 to TRBJ1-2; 7 bases fit TRBD1. This CDR3 contains 14 residues. In germline, CDR1 is MNHNY, CDR2 SVGAGI (reference sequence). The junction had 6 bases not matched to a gene; V was cut back by 4 bases and J by 4 bases. The CDR3 sequence: CASSSTGEAYGYTF. The CDR3 nucleotides are TGTGCCAGCAGTTCTACAGGGGAGGCCTATGGCTACACCTTC.

J is TRBJ2-7 and V is TRBV7-8, with 7 bases fitting TRBD1. This CDR3 is built from 14 residues. CDR1 is SGHVS, CDR2 FQNEAQ, per germline. The trim removed 5 bases at V and 3 bases at J, leaving 7 bases unmatched. CDR3 sequence: CASSKTGRDYEQYV. The CDR3 DNA reads as TGTGCCAGCAGCAAGACAGGGAGAGACTACGAGCAGTACGTC.

The chain couples TRBV19 to TRBJ1-2, with a weak D call TRBD1 (5 bases). The length of the CDR3 is 14 residues. With 5 bases removed from V and 6 bases from J, the gap between germline ends came to 16 bases. Germline-derived CDR1 and CDR2 are LNHDA and SQIVND (reference sequence). CDR3 amino acids: CASSGAGRPNGYTF. CDR3 sequence (DNA): TGTGCCAGTAGTGGTGCGGGGCGCCCGAATGGCTACACCTTC.

The chain uses TRBV7-2 and TRBJ1-2; D not certain. The CDR3 has 11 amino acids. V lost 4 bases and J lost 11, with 11 bases in between. Per germline, CDR1 SGHTA and CDR2 FQGNSA. CDR3 bases: TGTGCCAGCAGCTCCTGGACTGTGTACACCTTC. Translating gives CASSSWTVYTF.

V gene TRBV6-1 combines with J gene TRBJ1-2, with TRBD1 identical over 7 bases. The CDR3 consists of 17 residues. J was trimmed by 8 bases and V by 0 bases; bases with no gene match: 15. Per the germline V gene, CDR1 is MNHNS and CDR2 is SASEGT. The CDR3: CASSEAFTSGTVVGYTF. The CDR3 DNA follows: TGTGCCAGCAGTGAAGCGTTTACTAGCGGGACAGTTGTGGGCTACACCTTC.

To note about this clone: This sample also contains other DNA sequences that code for the same CDR3. The chain links TRBV5-1 to TRBJ1-1; tentatively, D is TRBD1 (6 bases). The CDR3 has 13 residues. Trimming took off 3 bases at V and 1 base at J, with 7 bases between the two ends. Germline V gene lookup returns CDR1 SGHRS and CDR2 YFSETQ. The CDR3, as DNA: TGCGCCAGCAGCTGGACAGCGAACACTGAAGCTTTCTTT. The encoded protein is CASSWTANTEAFF.

The V call is TRBV15, the J call TRBJ2-3; TRBD1 aligns across 8 bases. CDR1 and CDR2 (germline): LNHNV, YYDKDF (reference sequence). The CDR3 loop spans 14 amino acids. Losses at the gene ends were 0 bases for V and 5 bases for J; bases not matched to a gene: 1. In DNA, the CDR3 is TGTGCCACCAGCAGAGAACAGGGGGTAGATACGCAGTATTTT. Protein sequence: CATSREQGVDTQYF. Filled out from reference TRBV15 and TRBJ2-3, the complete variable domain reads DAMVIQNPRYQVTQFGKPVTLSCSQTLNHNVMYWYQQKSSQAPKLLFHYYDKDFNNEADTPDNFQSRRPNTSFCFLDIRSPGLGDTAMYLCATSREQGVDTQYFGPGTRLTVL.

J is TRBJ1-2 and V is TRBV5-5; TRBD1 is a possible D gene (6 bases). Per germline, CDR1 SGHKS and CDR2 YYEKEE (reference sequence). V lost 0 bases and J 4 bases, leaving 13 bases between the germline ends. The CDR3 extends over 15 amino acids. CDR3 residues: CASSLGDTGTYGYTF. The CDR3 nucleotides are TGTGCCAGCAGCTTGGGGGACACCGGGACCTATGGCTACACCTTC.

The chain recombines TRBV19 with TRBJ2-3; possibly TRBD1 for D (5 bases). CDR1 is LNHDA and CDR2 is SQIVND in the germline V gene (reference sequence). Trimming stripped 3 bases from V and 3 bases from J, with 7 bases between. The CDR3 loop spans 13 amino acids. The CDR3 DNA follows: TGTGCCAGTAGTATCCGACAGACAGATACGCAGTATTTT. It translates to CASSIRQTDTQYF.

On this clone: Its ends do not fully match the called genes, so a read error is possible. The genes are TRBV28 and TRBJ1-3; TRBD1 aligns across 9 bases. The CDR3 contains 10 residues. Germline V gene sequence: CDR1 MDHEN, CDR2 SYDVKM. The CDR3 nucleotides read TGCGGGACAGGGAGAAACACCATATATTTT. This sequence encodes CGTGRNTIYF.